The clone carrying this T cell receptor beta chain was seen a handful of times. What it recognizes is unknown. This entry is derived from a study of a mutant IDH1 vaccine in newly diagnosed glioma. The overall study: Vaccinations were initiated 4-6 weeks following radiotherapy alone, or were given together with temozolomide cycles. Study results and limitations: Variations in leading peripheral T cell clonotypes appeared to have no connection with pseudoprogression. Evidence of vaccine-induced immune responses was documented in 85% to 95% of patients.

Documented time point: week 23, last vaccination. The study gave 300 ug of mutant IDH1 20-mer peptide per vaccine dose, with topical imiquimod. The donor cohort comprised cases of new WHO grade 3 or 4 IDH1-mutant, ATRX-lost astrocytoma. The V and J ends lost 5 bases and 6 bases respectively, with 13 bases between them. This CDR3 is 12 amino acids long. The germline V gene has CDR1 GTSNPN and CDR2 SVGIG (reference sequence). TCRdb's table, derived via immunoSEQ multiplex PCR, lists solely in-frame clones and lacks some. The data hold 25,000 to 35,000 clones, with 65% to 85% observed a single time. This receptor was taken from a woman aged 18-29 years with glioma. The J gene is TRBJ1-2, the V gene TRBV30; D is uncertain. The sample in question was PBMCs, obtained from a glioma patient whose treatment included an IDH1 peptide vaccine. CDR3 coding DNA: TGTGCCTGGGAATTGGGCAGCCATGGCTACACCTTC. Translated, it gives CAWELGSHGYTF.